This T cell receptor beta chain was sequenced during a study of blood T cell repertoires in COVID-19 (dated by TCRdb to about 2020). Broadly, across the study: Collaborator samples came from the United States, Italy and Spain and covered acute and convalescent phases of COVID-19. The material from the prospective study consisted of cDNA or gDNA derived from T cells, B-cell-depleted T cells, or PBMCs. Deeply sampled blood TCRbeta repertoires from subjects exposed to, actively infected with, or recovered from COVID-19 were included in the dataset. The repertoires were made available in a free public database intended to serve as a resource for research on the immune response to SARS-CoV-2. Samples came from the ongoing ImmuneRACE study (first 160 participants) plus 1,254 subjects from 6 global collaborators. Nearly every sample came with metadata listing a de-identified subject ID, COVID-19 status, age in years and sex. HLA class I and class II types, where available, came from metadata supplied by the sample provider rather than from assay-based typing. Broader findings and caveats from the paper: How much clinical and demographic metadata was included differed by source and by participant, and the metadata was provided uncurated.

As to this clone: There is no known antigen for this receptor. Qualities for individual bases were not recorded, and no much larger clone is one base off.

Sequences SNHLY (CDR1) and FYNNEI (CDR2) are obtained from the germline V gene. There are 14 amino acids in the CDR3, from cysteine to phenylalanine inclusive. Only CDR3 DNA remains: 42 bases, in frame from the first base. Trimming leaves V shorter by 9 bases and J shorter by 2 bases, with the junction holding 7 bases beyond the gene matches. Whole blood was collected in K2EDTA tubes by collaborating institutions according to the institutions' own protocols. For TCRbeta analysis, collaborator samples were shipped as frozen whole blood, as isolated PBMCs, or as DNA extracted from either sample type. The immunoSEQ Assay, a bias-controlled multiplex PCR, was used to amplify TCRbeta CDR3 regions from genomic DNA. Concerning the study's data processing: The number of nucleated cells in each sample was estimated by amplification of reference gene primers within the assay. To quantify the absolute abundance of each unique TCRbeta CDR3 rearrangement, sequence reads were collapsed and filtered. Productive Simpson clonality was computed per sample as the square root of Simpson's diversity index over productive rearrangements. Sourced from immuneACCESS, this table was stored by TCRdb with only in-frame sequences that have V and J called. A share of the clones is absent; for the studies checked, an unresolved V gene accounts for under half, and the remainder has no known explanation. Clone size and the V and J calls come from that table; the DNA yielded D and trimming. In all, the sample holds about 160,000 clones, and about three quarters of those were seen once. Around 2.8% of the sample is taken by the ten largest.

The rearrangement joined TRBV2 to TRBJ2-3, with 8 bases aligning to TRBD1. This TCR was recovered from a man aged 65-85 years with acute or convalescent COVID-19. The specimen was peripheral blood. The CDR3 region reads CARADRALTDTQYF. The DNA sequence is TGTGCCAGGGCGGACAGGGCCCTCACAGATACGCAGTATTTT.